Listed below are T cell receptor beta chains from one sample, sequenced in a study of Ad26.COV2.S vaccination and SARS-CoV-2 variants. Sequencing was performed with immunoSEQ multiplex PCR; in TCRdb, only in-frame clones are kept and a portion is missing. This sample has roughly 380,000 clones; approximately 81% occur once, and the top ten carry around 3.3%. Specimen: peripheral blood, collected in a trial of Ad26.COV2.S vaccine versus placebo. The source is a person between 18 and 65 years old who received the Ad26.COV2.S COVID-19 vaccine or a placebo. The CDR3 runs from the conserved cysteine through the conserved F or W. A D gene is named only where the DNA matches it firmly. Where a row states a size, it is once, few, many or the class of an expanded clone; other rows omit it.

V: TRBV6-5; D: .; J: TRBJ1-1; size: .; CDR3: CASSYSFGEEVTEAFF; DNA: TGTGCCAGCAGTTACTCATTCGGGGAGGAGGTCACTGAAGCTTTCTTT
V: TRBV29-1; D: .; J: TRBJ2-1; size: .; CDR3: CSAHLEGIFGEQFF; DNA: TGCAGCGCTCATTTGGAGGGAATCTTCGGTGAGCAGTTCTTC
V: TRBV10-2; D: TRBD1; J: TRBJ2-7; size: .; CDR3: CASSESDRAHEQYF; DNA: TGCGCCAGCAGTGAGTCCGACAGGGCCCACGAGCAGTACTTC
V: TRBV6-2/TRBV6-3; D: TRBD2; J: TRBJ2-2; size: .; CDR3: CASSYSPGGPGELFF; DNA: TGTGCCAGCAGTTACTCGCCGGGAGGGCCTGGGGAGCTGTTTTTT
V: TRBV4-3; D: .; J: TRBJ2-3; size: .; CDR3: CASSSTDSDTQYF; DNA: TGCGCCAGCAGCTCCACAGACTCAGATACGCAGTATTTT
V: TRBV19; D: TRBD1; J: TRBJ2-3; size: .; CDR3: CASSKTGGSTDTQYF; DNA: TGTGCCAGTAGTAAGACAGGGGGCAGTACAGATACGCAGTATTTT
V: TRBV4-3; D: .; J: TRBJ2-6; size: many; CDR3: CASSQDYGSGANVLTF; DNA: TGCGCCAGCAGCCAAGATTATGGCTCTGGGGCCAACGTCCTGACTTTC
V: TRBV5-1; D: .; J: TRBJ1-5; size: .; CDR3: CASSLGGAAPQHF; DNA: TGCGCCAGCAGCTTGGGGGGGGCAGCGCCCCAGCATTTT
V: TRBV9; D: TRBD2; J: TRBJ2-3; size: .; CDR3: CASSASGGGTDTQYF; DNA: TGTGCCAGCAGCGCTAGCGGGGGGGGCACAGATACGCAGTATTTT
V: TRBV10-3; D: TRBD1; J: TRBJ1-3; size: once; CDR3: CAIGGGGTAFRSSGNTIYF; DNA: TGTGCCATCGGAGGGGGTGGGACAGCATTTCGCTCCTCTGGAAACACCATATATTTT
V: TRBV27; D: TRBD2; J: TRBJ2-7; size: .; CDR3: CASSWESGGVYEQYF; DNA: TGTGCCAGCAGTTGGGAAAGCGGGGGGGTCTACGAGCAGTACTTC
V: TRBV6-5; D: .; J: TRBJ1-1; size: .; CDR3: CASRRSQGNTEAFF; DNA: TGTGCCAGCAGGCGCTCCCAGGGGAACACTGAAGCTTTCTTT
V: TRBV30; D: TRBD1; J: TRBJ1-4; size: few; CDR3: CAWNRGRANEKLFF; DNA: TGTGCCTGGAACAGGGGGCGGGCTAATGAAAAACTGTTTTTT
V: TRBV3-1/TRBV3-2; D: TRBD2; J: TRBJ2-1; size: .; CDR3: CASSLRTSGNDNEQFF; DNA: TGTGCCAGCAGCTTACGGACTAGCGGTAATGACAATGAGCAGTTCTTC
V: TRBV3-1/TRBV3-2; D: .; J: TRBJ2-7; size: .; CDR3: CASSRMGTYEQYF; DNA: TGTGCCAGCAGCCGGATGGGCACCTACGAGCAGTACTTC
V: TRBV18; D: .; J: TRBJ2-3; size: .; CDR3: CASSPTQAGYTDTQYF; DNA: TGTGCCAGCTCACCCACTCAGGCTGGTTACACAGATACGCAGTATTTT
V: TRBV3-1/TRBV3-2; D: .; J: TRBJ1-6; size: .; CDR3: CASSQQGISYNSPLHF; DNA: TGTGCCAGCAGCCAGCAGGGAATATCCTATAATTCACCCCTCCACTTT
V: TRBV6-4; D: .; J: TRBJ1-4; size: .; CDR3: CASSSLPLTGSNEKLFF; DNA: TGTGCCAGCAGTTCCCTACCGCTAACAGGGTCTAATGAAAAACTGTTTTTT
V: TRBV18; D: .; J: TRBJ1-1; size: .; CDR3: CASSPPKGGDTEAFF; DNA: TGTGCCAGCTCACCACCAAAGGGGGGGGACACTGAAGCTTTCTTT
V: TRBV30; D: .; J: TRBJ2-5; size: .; CDR3: CAGARQETQYF; DNA: TGTGCCGGCGCCAGACAAGAGACCCAGTACTTC
V: TRBV7-8; D: .; J: TRBJ1-3; size: .; CDR3: CASSLLQIDSFSGNTIYF; DNA: TGTGCCAGCAGCTTATTACAGATTGACAGCTTCTCTGGAAACACCATATATTTT
V: TRBV9; D: .; J: TRBJ1-1; size: .; CDR3: CASSSGVGGIAEAFF; DNA: TGTGCCAGCAGCAGCGGTGTGGGGGGAATAGCTGAAGCTTTCTTT